The 5 T cell receptor beta chains below come from one sample, sequenced in a study of blood T cell repertoires in COVID-19. Some clones are missing from TCRdb's copy, which holds only in-frame ones; the method was immunoSEQ multiplex PCR. Among over 80,000 clones, over 75% were seen once, and the ten largest hold 7.3%. Sequencing input: peripheral blood. Receptors were obtained from a man aged 65 to 85 with acute or convalescent COVID-19.

The J gene is TRBJ2-1, the V gene TRBV4-3; TRBD2 agrees at 11 bases. The germline gives CDR1 LGHNA, CDR2 YSLEER. The CDR3 loop spans 17 amino acids. V dropped 0 bases and J dropped 6; count of bases not matched to a gene: 7. In DNA form, the CDR3 reads TGCGCCAGCAGCCAAGATCTGGTAGCGGGAGGGCTCAATGAGCAGTTCTTC. Its translation is CASSQDLVAGGLNEQFF.

V and J are TRBV12-3 or TRBV12-4 and TRBJ1-2; D ambiguous. The ends were cut back, 1 base at V and 4 bases at J, with 4 bases in the middle. This CDR3 spans 12 amino acids. CDR3 in amino acids: CASSLGSYGYTF. For the CDR3, the DNA is TGTGCCAGCAGTTTAGGCAGCTATGGCTACACCTTC.

This sequence joins TRBV10-2 and TRBJ2-7; 8 positions agree with TRBD2. The V gene end was trimmed by 2 bases and the J gene end by 1 base; junction bases not matched to a gene: 13. Germline CDR1 is WSHSY and CDR2 is SAAADI. The CDR3 runs to 18 residues. The CDR3 region has the DNA TGCGCCAGCAGTGAGACTTACACCATAGCGGGGTTGTCCTACGAGCAGTACTTC. Amino acid sequence: CASSETYTIAGLSYEQYF.

This CDR3 is CAISEGQGYEQYF. CDR3 sequence (DNA): TGTGCCATCAGTGAGGGACAGGGCTACGAGCAGTACTTC. The chain couples TRBV10-3 to TRBJ2-7, with 8 bases aligning to TRBD1. The CDR3 has 13 residues. The V segment lost 2 bases and the J segment 3 bases; nucleotides outside the gene matches: 0. Germline V gene data show CDR1 as ENHRY and CDR2 as SYGVKD.

The rearrangement links TRBV2 to TRBJ2-1, with 10 bases fitting TRBD2. V gave up 8 bases and J gave up 0 bases; unmatched junction bases: 7. This CDR3 region has 16 residues. Looked up from germline, CDR1 is SNHLY and CDR2 is FYNNEI. DNA of the CDR3: TGTGCCAGCGAAGCGGGAGGGGGCCGCTCCTACAATGAGCAGTTCTTC. This translates into CASEAGGGRSYNEQFF.